This TCR beta chain originates from a study of T cells in women clearing cervical HPV infection. By frequency, this clone is medium-sized (0.01 to 0.1%). The CDR3 goes on 3 residues after the read ends, and that part is filled in from the germline J gene. V shed 0 bases and J 4 bases; nucleotides not matched to a gene: 2. The germline V gene encodes CDR1 MNHEY and CDR2 SVGEGT. The CDR3 totals 15 residues. Repertoires were generated with immunoSEQ multiplex PCR, while TCRdb's copy carries only in-frame clones and drops some. The table gives around 19,000 clones; the top ten clones make up roughly 4.6% of it. Cervical HPV DNA detected by MY09/MY11 PCR, typed by dot-blot.

The specimen was blood buffy coat. This sequence was found in a woman aged 18 to 75 with a cervical HPV16 infection that either progressed to CIN3+ or cleared (not recorded which). The chain couples TRBV6-2 or TRBV6-3 to TRBJ2-1; TRBD2 aligns across 8 bases. This CDR3 reads CASSYSSGVYNEQFF. CDR3 DNA (partial): TGTGCCAGCAGTTACTCTAGCGGGGTTTACAATGAG.